Following are 3 T cell receptor beta chains from one sample sequenced in a study of shared clonotypes between healthy human individuals. Terminally differentiated effector memory CD45RA+ cells were excluded by CCR7 positive selection of CD45RO-negative cells. Method: immunoSEQ multiplex PCR; TCRdb's copy keeps in-frame clones and lacks some. The table lists more than 2 million clones, approximately 94% of them singletons. Source material: naive CD8+ T cells sorted from blood. The receptors here all came from a young man in good health.

This rearrangement joins TRBV10-3 to TRBJ2-5; TRBD1 agrees at 7 bases. V trimming: 4 bases; J trimming: 5 bases; junction bases outside the gene matches: 7. CDR3 length equals 14 residues. Looked up from germline, CDR1 is ENHRY and CDR2 is SYGVKD. CDR3 sequence: CAISGTGGVETQYF. CDR3 sequence (DNA): TGTGCCATCAGTGGGACAGGAGGCGTTGAGACCCAGTACTTC.

The chain employs TRBV6-1 and TRBJ2-7; 8 positions match TRBD2. CDR3 length: 15 amino acids. Germline V gene lookup returns CDR1 MNHNS and CDR2 SASEGT. Losses at the gene ends were 1 base for V and 3 bases for J; bases not matched to a gene: 5. DNA for the CDR3: TGTGCCAGCAGTGAAGAGCCTAGCGGGTACTACGAGCAGTACTTC. Translation gives CASSEEPSGYYEQYF.

The rearrangement uses TRBV28 and TRBJ2-5; 10 bases are shared with TRBD1. Germline loops: CDR1 MDHEN, CDR2 SYDVKM. The CDR3 is 17 amino acids. J was trimmed by 5 bases and V by 5 bases; bases with no gene match: 14. The CDR3 sequence is CASSGTGDIESVETQYF. The CDR3 DNA is TGTGCCAGCAGTGGGACAGGGGATATCGAATCTGTGGAGACCCAGTACTTC.